The 10 T cell receptor beta chains below all came from one sample that was sequenced in a study of T cell changes during pregnancy in multiple sclerosis. Sequencing was performed with immunoSEQ multiplex PCR; in TCRdb, only in-frame clones are kept and a portion is missing. This sample yields tens of thousands of clones, of which around 90% are seen a single time; roughly 5% belongs to the top ten. This sample comprised peripheral blood, obtained in the third trimester of pregnancy. The receptors derive from a female donor in good health, enrolled as a control in a pregnancy study.

The chain is built from TRBV11-2 and TRBJ1-1; TRBD1 might be the D (5 bases). The CDR3 covers 13 residues. The V gene's germline CDR1 is SGHAT and CDR2 FQNNGV. V lost 1 base and J lost 8, with 11 bases in between. The CDR3 loop is CASSLGGQREAFF. The CDR3 DNA reads TGTGCCAGCAGCTTAGGGGGCCAGAGGGAAGCTTTCTTT. Full variable domain (remainder filled in from reference TRBV11-2 and TRBJ1-1): EAGVAQSPRYKIIEKRQSVAFWCNPISGHATLYWYQQILGQGPKLLIQFQNNGVVDDSQLPKDRFSAERLKGVDSTLKIQPAKLEDSAVYLCASSLGGQREAFFGQGTRLTVV.

The V gene is TRBV9, the J gene TRBJ2-3; D gene unclear. This CDR3 has 12 amino acids. V lost 6 bases to trimming and J lost 4 bases, with 9 bases between them. CDR1 and CDR2 from the germline V gene are SGDLS and YYNGEE. Here the CDR3 DNA reads TGTGCCAGCAACAGCCCTCCAGATACGCAGTATTTT. It encodes CASNSPPDTQYF.

The genes are TRBV11-2 and TRBJ2-3, with 8 bases that match TRBD2. Germline V gene data show CDR1 as SGHAT and CDR2 as FQNNGV. The CDR3 contains 17 residues. V dropped 0 bases and J dropped 3; count of bases not matched to a gene: 8. The CDR3 protein is CASSLEQRGRGTDTQYF. The DNA of the CDR3 is TGTGCCAGCAGCTTAGAACAGCGGGGGCGCGGGACAGATACGCAGTATTTT.

This clone was recorded once. V usage is TRBV27 and J usage is TRBJ2-3; a weak D match, TRBD2 (6 bases). This CDR3 spans 14 amino acids. In germline, CDR1 is MNHEY, CDR2 SMNVEV (reference sequence). Trimming took off 4 bases at V and 2 bases at J, with 10 bases between the two ends. The CDR3 coding sequence is TGTGCCAGCAGTTACGGGAGTGACACAGATACGCAGTATTTT. This codes for CASSYGSDTDTQYF.

V gene TRBV10-3 combines with J gene TRBJ1-5; no clear D gene. V dropped 2 bases and J dropped 6 bases, with 5 bases sitting between them. CDR3 length: 12 amino acids. Germline CDR1 and CDR2: ENHRY and SYGVKD. The CDR3 loop reads CAISEGSQPQHF. The CDR3 DNA follows: TGTGCCATCAGTGAGGGGAGTCAGCCCCAGCATTTT.

The rearrangement links TRBV7-2 to TRBJ2-1; 8 nucleotides line up with TRBD1. The V gene's germline CDR1 is SGHTA and CDR2 FQGNSA. Germline trimming cut 5 bases from V and 1 base from J; bases unmatched to any gene: 7. The CDR3 covers 16 residues. CDR3 in DNA: TGTGCCAGCAGCGGTAGGTGGGACAGGTCCTACAATGAGCAGTTCTTC. Translation gives CASSGRWDRSYNEQFF.

The CDR3 DNA sequence: TGCAGTCCTCGGGGGGTAGGGACCGGGGAGCTGTTTTTT. Protein: CSPRGVGTGELFF. The genes are TRBV29-1 and TRBJ2-2; TRBD2 agrees at 7 bases. Germline V gene lookup returns CDR1 SQVTM and CDR2 ANQGSEA. The CDR3 is 13 amino acids.

The chain carries TRBV6-1 and TRBJ1-4; D ambiguous. V lost 10 bases and J lost 0, with 6 bases in between. There are 12 residues in the CDR3. The germline V gene encodes CDR1 MNHNS and CDR2 SASEGT. This CDR3 reads CAIVATNEKLFF. DNA of the CDR3: TGTGCCATAGTTGCAACTAATGAAAAACTGTTTTTT.

This chain uses TRBV4-3 with TRBJ1-1; TRBD1 aligns across 7 bases. The V segment lost 1 base and the J segment 1 base; nucleotides outside the gene matches: 12. Germline V CDR1 and CDR2: LGHNA, YSLEER. The CDR3 is 18 residues long. In nucleotides, the CDR3 is TGCGCCAGCAGCCAAGTCCACAGGGGCGCGAATAGGAACACTGAAGCTTTCTTT. This codes for CASSQVHRGANRNTEAFF.

The chain recombines TRBV19 with TRBJ1-5; 9 bases align to TRBD1. V trimming: 1 base; J trimming: 4 bases; junction bases outside the gene matches: 11. This CDR3 has 18 amino acids. Germline CDR1 is LNHDA and CDR2 is SQIVND (reference sequence). CDR3 bases: TGTGCCAGTAGTATAGGAGTTCCCAACAGGGGGCCGAATCAGCCCCAGCATTTT. Encoded protein: CASSIGVPNRGPNQPQHF.